The source of this T cell receptor (beta chain) is a study of OX40 agonist ivuxolimab in advanced cancers. Describing the broader study: Ivuxolimab was an agonistic, fully human IgG2 monoclonal antibody directed against OX40 (CD134), a costimulatory receptor. Prior anti-PD-1, anti-PD-L1 or anti-CTLA-4 therapy was permitted, and checkpoint inhibitors had been received by around 39% of dose-escalation patients. In the dose-escalation cohort, 70% to 90% of patients were male, and the mean age was approximately 60 years with a range of roughly 23 to 79. Peripheral TCRbeta sequencing was intended to test whether TCR sequence diversity was altered and clonal T-cell expansion was caused by ivuxolimab. Intravenous ivuxolimab was administered to patients every 2 weeks at six dose levels: 0.01, 0.1, 0.3, 1.5, 3 and 10 mg/kg. Three dose-escalation patients achieved partial responses, one with hepatocellular carcinoma and two with cutaneous melanoma. The paper covers the monotherapy dose-escalation part of the phase I ivuxolimab trial, which included N = 52 patients. Among the approximately 54 dose-escalation patients, 19 had hepatocellular carcinoma, approximately 15 melanoma, 9 renal cell carcinoma and 9 head and neck cancer.

As concerns this clone: This receptor's antigen is unknown. No base-level quality is on record; no much larger clone is a single base apart.

The paper as a whole reports these results and caveats: Low levels of normalized T-cell clonal expansion were also shown by some nonresponding patients. In the 0.1-3.0 mg/kg groups, partial responders had among the lowest normalized peripheral clonal expansion, particularly in CD8+ T cells. At doses from 0.1 to 3.0 mg/kg, clonal expansion was seen in both CD4+ and CD8+ blood T cells between baseline and week 6. The antigen specificity of the peripheral T cells that underwent clonal expansion was not determined. After ivuxolimab, more expanded clones were found on average in CD8+ T cells than in CD4+ T cells.

Patients with a history of autoimmune disease or receiving systemic immunosuppression were excluded from the trial. Peripheral blood for TCR sequencing was drawn from every dose cohort at baseline, at cycle 4 day 1 and at cycle 7 day 1. The samples were drawn from a first-in-human, open-label, multicenter phase I dose-escalation trial of ivuxolimab. Adults with locally advanced or metastatic head and neck squamous cell, hepatocellular, melanoma or renal cell carcinoma were enrolled in the trial. Before TCR sequencing, CD4+ T cells and CD8+ T cells from peripheral blood were sorted into separate populations. Counted from cysteine to phenylalanine, this CDR3 has 13 amino acids. Only the CDR3 DNA is retained, 39 bases long and in frame from the first base. For CDR1 and CDR2, the germline V gene lists SGHRS and YFSETQ. The V end loses 0 bases and the J end loses 8 bases, and a stretch of 9 bases separates them.

To sequence the TCRbeta CDR3 region, genomic DNA was isolated from the sorted cells. The immunoSEQ Assay was used to sequence the TCRbeta CDR3 regions. TCRdb's version of the immuneACCESS table is confined to in-frame rearrangements and falls short of the full clone set. An unresolved V gene accounts for under half of the shortfall where checked; the remainder is of unknown origin. Recorded for this sample are tens of thousands of clones; 75% to 85% of them occurred a single time. Clones ranked in the top ten supply 0.9% to 1.4% of the sample. The sequence derives from an adult with an advanced solid tumor such as melanoma, head and neck, liver or kidney cancer. Sequenced here: CD4+ or CD8+ T cells sorted from blood, sampled in a trial of the OX40 agonist ivuxolimab. The chain is assembled from TRBV5-1 and TRBJ2-4, with the D gene call left open. The DNA sequence follows: TGCGCCAGCAGCTTGGGGGGATCGGACATTCAGTACTTC. This codes for CASSLGGSDIQYF.